This T cell receptor (beta chain) was identified during a study of beta chain features in type 1 diabetes. This clone was observed a handful of times. Its antigen is currently unknown. Averaging approximately 120 mL, one heparinised blood draw was given by each donor. Populations obtained by sorting all exceeded 95% purity. Whole-study findings and limits: Shortening of TCRB CDR3s, moderate but significant, appeared in all four CD4+ subsets of Type 1 diabetes patients.

The sequenced template was cDNA made from the entire isolated RNA. Clones were sequenced by immunoSEQ multiplex PCR, and TCRdb holds only the in-frame ones, with some missing. The sample contains a few hundred thousand clones, over 14% of which appear only once. Sequencing was performed on naive CD4+ T cells from blood. The TCR was taken from a man aged 18-30 years with type 1 diabetes.

The CDR3 bases are TGTGCCAGCAATCCAAGAGCAGGGGCTGGAAACACCATATATTTT. Encoded protein: CASNPRAGAGNTIYF. The V gene is TRBV2, the J gene TRBJ1-3; TRBD1 might be the D (6 bases). CDR3 length equals 15 residues. Germline CDR1 SNHLY, CDR2 FYNNEI. V was clipped by 7 bases and J by 2 bases, with 15 bases between them. The variable domain in full, with the rest retrieved from reference TRBV2 and TRBJ1-3, is EPEVTQTPSHQVTQMGQEVILRCVPISNHLYFYWYRQILGQKVEFLVSFYNNEISEKSEIFDDQFSVERPDGSNFTLKIRSTKLEDSAMYFCASNPRAGAGNTIYFGEGSWLTVV.